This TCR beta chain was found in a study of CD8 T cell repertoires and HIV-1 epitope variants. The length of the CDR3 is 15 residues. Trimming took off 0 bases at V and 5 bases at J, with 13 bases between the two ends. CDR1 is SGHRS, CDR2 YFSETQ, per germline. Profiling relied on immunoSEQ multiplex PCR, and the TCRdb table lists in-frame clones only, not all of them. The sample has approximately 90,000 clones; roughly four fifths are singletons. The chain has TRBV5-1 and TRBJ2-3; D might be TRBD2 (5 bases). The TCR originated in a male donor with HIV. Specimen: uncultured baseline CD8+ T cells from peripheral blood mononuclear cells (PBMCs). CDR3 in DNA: TGCGCCAGCAGCTTGGCCAGGAGCGGTGGAGATACGCAGTATTTT. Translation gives CASSLARSGGDTQYF.